These T cell receptor beta chains were read from a single sample in a study of T cell responses to AZD1222 COVID-19 vaccine. The method was immunoSEQ multiplex PCR; TCRdb's version includes in-frame clones alone and lacks a portion of them. The sample has 95,000 to 150,000 clones; around 86% are singletons. The material sequenced was peripheral blood, taken 28 days after the second AZD1222 dose. These receptors came from an adult who received the AZD1222 COVID-19 vaccine. Both conserved end residues are part of each CDR3. D genes are given only for firm matches. Size is omitted from some rows. Given values are once, few, many or a class for expanded clones.

-	TRBV7-2	TRBJ1-2	-	CASSLVRGVSNYGYTF	TGTGCCAGCAGCTTAGTACGGGGGGTCTCTAACTATGGCTACACCTTC
-	TRBV6-5	TRBJ2-1	-	CASSYSRVTEQFF	TGTGCCAGCAGTTACTCGAGGGTGACTGAGCAGTTCTTC
-	TRBV9	TRBJ2-7	-	CASSPQGNFYEQYF	TGTGCCAGCAGCCCCCAAGGGAACTTCTACGAGCAGTACTTC
-	TRBV28	TRBJ1-2	-	CASSFVGGYTF	TGTGCCAGCAGTTTTGTGGGTGGCTACACCTTC
once	TRBV25-1	TRBJ1-1	-	CASSPGAGAGEAFF	TGTGCCAGCAGCCCTGGGGCAGGGGCAGGTGAAGCTTTCTTT
-	TRBV4-3	TRBJ2-5	-	CASSQELSMKTQYF	TGCGCCAGCAGCCAAGAACTCTCCATGAAGACCCAGTACTTC
-	TRBV4-3	TRBJ2-2	-	CASGAVNTGELFF	TGCGCCAGCGGAGCAGTGAACACCGGGGAGCTGTTTTTT
-	TRBV2	TRBJ2-7	-	CASSLRDIYEQYF	TGTGCCAGCAGTCTTAGGGACATTTACGAGCAGTACTTC
-	TRBV6-5	TRBJ1-2	-	CASSPVAGAGGYTF	TGTGCCAGCAGTCCCGTCGCGGGGGCTGGTGGCTACACCTTC
-	TRBV19	TRBJ2-4	TRBD1	CASRPGTGPIQYF	TGTGCCAGTAGGCCCGGGACAGGGCCAATTCAGTACTTC
-	TRBV30	TRBJ2-3	-	CAWTTGLSTDTQYF	TGTGCCTGGACCACAGGGCTGTCCACAGATACGCAGTATTTT
-	TRBV5-4	TRBJ2-3	-	CASSLGEGPQYF	TGTGCCAGCAGCTTAGGCGAGGGTCCGCAGTATTTT
-	TRBV20-1	TRBJ1-3	-	CSVPRGNTIYF	TGCAGTGTGCCTCGAGGAAACACCATATATTTT
-	TRBV15	TRBJ2-3	-	CATSRGYTDTQYF	TGTGCCACCAGCAGAGGATACACCGATACGCAGTATTTT
-	TRBV7-9	TRBJ2-2	TRBD2	CASSFSGIVNTGELFF	TGTGCCAGCAGCTTTAGCGGGATAGTGAACACCGGGGAGCTGTTTTTT
-	TRBV18	TRBJ2-2	TRBD2	CASSLSATSGNTGELFF	TGTGCCAGCTCGCTATCCGCGACTAGCGGGAACACCGGGGAGCTGTTTTTT
-	TRBV5-1	TRBJ1-2	-	CASRESPTDYGYTF	TGCGCCAGCAGAGAGAGCCCGACGGACTATGGCTACACCTTC
-	TRBV29-1	TRBJ2-7	-	CSVEYSQGQYF	TGCAGCGTTGAATACTCTCAAGGGCAGTACTTC
-	TRBV28	TRBJ1-1	-	CASSISDRNTEAFF	TGTGCCAGCAGTATCAGTGACAGGAACACTGAAGCTTTCTTT
-	TRBV5-5	TRBJ1-4	-	CASSLPGHGNEKLFF	TGTGCCAGCAGCTTACCGGGACACGGAAATGAAAAACTGTTTTTT
few	TRBV30	TRBJ1-2	-	CAWSVRKTGGSYGYTF	TGTGCCTGGAGTGTACGGAAAACAGGCGGCAGCTATGGCTACACCTTC
-	TRBV11-2	TRBJ2-7	-	CASSLEWYEQYF	TGTGCCAGCAGCCTAGAGTGGTACGAGCAGTACTTC
few	TRBV25-1	TRBJ2-5	-	CASSDRGGRETQYF	TGTGCCAGCAGTGACCGAGGGGGGAGGGAGACCCAGTACTTC
-	TRBV12-3/TRBV12-4	TRBJ1-1	-	CASSPYTEAFF	TGTGCCAGCAGTCCCTACACTGAAGCTTTCTTT
-	TRBV15	TRBJ2-7	-	CATSGDSYEQYF	TGTGCCACCAGCGGCGACTCCTACGAGCAGTACTTC
-	TRBV19	TRBJ2-2	-	CASSRGSANTGELFF	TGTGCCAGTAGTAGGGGAAGCGCGAACACCGGGGAGCTGTTTTTT
-	TRBV5-4	TRBJ1-1	TRBD1	CASRSGTGISHTEAFF	TGTGCCAGCAGGTCCGGGACAGGGATATCGCACACTGAAGCTTTCTTT
-	TRBV9	TRBJ2-1	TRBD2	CASSALAGGNYNEQFF	TGTGCCAGCAGCGCACTAGCGGGGGGGAATTACAATGAGCAGTTCTTC
-	TRBV30	TRBJ2-2	-	CAWRGYYTGELFF	TGTGCCTGGAGGGGATATTACACCGGGGAGCTGTTTTTT
-	TRBV11-2	TRBJ1-3	-	CASSLAGPTNLNTIYF	TGTGCCAGCAGCTTAGCCGGGCCAACTAACTTAAACACCATATATTTT
once	TRBV25-1	TRBJ2-4	TRBD1	CASTDAGQGINF	TGTGCCAGCACCGACGCCGGACAGGGAATAAACTTC
-	TRBV28	TRBJ2-7	TRBD2	CASTLLAGAGEQYF	TGTGCCAGCACACTATTAGCGGGGGCGGGGGAGCAGTACTTC
once	TRBV6-2/TRBV6-3	TRBJ2-3	-	CASSPGQVPTDTQYF	TGTGCCAGCAGCCCGGGACAAGTTCCCACAGATACGCAGTATTTT
few	TRBV7-2	TRBJ2-3	TRBD2	CASSLDGAGGTDTQYF	TGTGCCAGCAGCTTAGATGGAGCGGGGGGCACAGATACGCAGTATTTT
-	TRBV25-1	TRBJ1-1	-	CASSRSGSGTEAFF	TGTGCCAGCAGTCGATCCGGGTCGGGAACTGAAGCTTTCTTT
-	TRBV7-9	TRBJ1-5	-	CASSFGGGGNQPQHF	TGTGCCAGCAGCTTCGGTGGTGGGGGCAATCAGCCCCAGCATTTT
-	TRBV3-1/TRBV3-2	TRBJ2-7	-	CASTGGGLRGEQYF	TGTGCCAGCACAGGGGGGGGTCTACGGGGCGAGCAGTACTTC
-	TRBV5-4	TRBJ2-5	TRBD1	CASSQRGLDGLKTQYF	TGTGCCAGCAGCCAAAGGGGGCTTGATGGCTTGAAGACCCAGTACTTC
-	TRBV7-2	TRBJ2-7	-	CASSLDPGSSYEQYF	TGTGCCAGCAGCTTAGACCCGGGTAGTAGCTACGAGCAGTACTTC
-	TRBV5-1	TRBJ2-3	-	CASKGSGPDTQYF	TGCGCCAGCAAAGGGAGCGGCCCAGATACGCAGTATTTT
-	TRBV19	TRBJ1-2	-	CASSLGSTNYGYTF	TGTGCCAGTAGTCTGGGGTCCACTAACTATGGCTACACCTTC
-	TRBV19	TRBJ1-3	-	CASSIEVGESGNTIYF	TGTGCCAGTAGTATAGAGGTCGGAGAGTCTGGAAACACCATATATTTT
-	TRBV5-4	TRBJ1-1	-	CASSFGGTEAFF	TGTGCCAGCAGCTTCGGGGGCACTGAAGCTTTCTTT
-	TRBV24-1	TRBJ1-6	-	CATSDSRRINSPLHF	TGTGCCACCAGTGATTCGCGCAGGATTAATTCACCCCTCCACTTT